A selection of T cell receptor beta chains follows, all from one sample in a study of blood T cell repertoires in COVID-19. The repertoire was sequenced with immunoSEQ multiplex PCR; TCRdb's copy has only in-frame clones and lacks some. The table lists 70,000 or so clones, over 70% of them singletons, with 16% in the top ten. Sequencing input: peripheral blood. The receptors were sampled from a man aged 60 to 75 with acute or convalescent COVID-19. Both conserved end residues are part of each CDR3. The D gene is left open where the match is weak. Not all rows give a size; the values are once, few, many and, for expanded clones, a class.

cdr3_nt	cdr3_aa	d_call	j_call	clone_size	v_call
TGTGCCAGCAGTGATTCATGGGACGGGAGGAATGAGCAGTTCTTC	CASSDSWDGRNEQFF	TRBD2	TRBJ2-1	NA	TRBV6-1
TGTGCCAGCAGCCTAACGGTTGACTATGGCTACACCTTC	CASSLTVDYGYTF	NA	TRBJ1-2	few	TRBV7-9
TGCGCCAGCAGCCCTGGACAGGGGGCGCTTCAGCCCCAGCATTTT	CASSPGQGALQPQHF	TRBD1	TRBJ1-5	NA	TRBV5-1
TGTGCCAGCAGCTTGGGACAGGGGGCACACTATGGCTACACCTTC	CASSLGQGAHYGYTF	TRBD1	TRBJ1-2	once	TRBV5-6
TGCGCCAGCAGCCAAGTACAGGGTTCCAGCAATCAGCCCCAGCATTTT	CASSQVQGSSNQPQHF	NA	TRBJ1-5	NA	TRBV4-1
TGTGCCAGCAGTTTAGACAGAATGGTCGAAGCTTTCTTT	CASSLDRMVEAFF	NA	TRBJ1-1	NA	TRBV27
TGTGCCAGCAGCTTAGGACAGCCAGGGGGCTATGGCTACACCTTC	CASSLGQPGGYGYTF	TRBD1	TRBJ1-2	NA	TRBV7-9
TGCGCCAGCAGCCAAGGGGGGCTTGGGGTCCGAGAGCAGTACTTC	CASSQGGLGVREQYF	NA	TRBJ2-7	NA	TRBV4-1
TGTGCCAGCAGCTTGGACAATTACGTTTTTAACTATGGCTACACCTTC	CASSLDNYVFNYGYTF	NA	TRBJ1-2	NA	TRBV5-4
TGTGCCAGCTTCTTGACAGGATCGAACACTGAAGCTTTCTTT	CASFLTGSNTEAFF	NA	TRBJ1-1	NA	TRBV18
TGTGCCAGCAGCCAACTTAATCAGCCCCAGCATTTT	CASSQLNQPQHF	NA	TRBJ1-5	NA	TRBV14
TGTGCCAGCACCAGACAGGTGGTCTCTGGAAACACCATATATTTT	CASTRQVVSGNTIYF	NA	TRBJ1-3	NA	TRBV2
TGTGCCAGCTCACCGGGACAGGTTGGGTATGGCTACACCTTC	CASSPGQVGYGYTF	TRBD1	TRBJ1-2	once	TRBV18
TGTGCCAGCAGCTTAGCGACAGGGTTTCAGCCCCAGCATTTT	CASSLATGFQPQHF	TRBD1	TRBJ1-5	NA	TRBV7-2
TGCGCCAGCAGCCAACCCGTCGGGACAGGGGGACACAATCAGCCCCAGCATTTT	CASSQPVGTGGHNQPQHF	TRBD1	TRBJ1-5	NA	TRBV4-1
TGTGCCAGCAGTGACACAGACAGGGACTATGGCTACACCTTC	CASSDTDRDYGYTF	TRBD1	TRBJ1-2	few	TRBV6-4
TGCGCCAGCAGCTTGCAATGGCGGGGGACGGGGGAGCTGTTTTTT	CASSLQWRGTGELFF	TRBD2	TRBJ2-2	NA	TRBV5-1
TGTGCCAGCTCACCACGAATGGCAGGGGGCAATGAGCAGTTCTTC	CASSPRMAGGNEQFF	TRBD1	TRBJ2-1	once	TRBV18
TGTGCCAGCAGTTCCCCGGACAGGGGCTACGAGCAGTACTTC	CASSSPDRGYEQYF	TRBD1	TRBJ2-7	NA	TRBV28
TGTGCCACCAGTGATAGACAGGGGAGGCAGTACTTC	CATSDRQGRQYF	TRBD1	TRBJ2-7	NA	TRBV24-1
TGTGCCAGCAGTTTACACACAACTGGGGCCCTAGACGAGCAGTACTTC	CASSLHTTGALDEQYF	NA	TRBJ2-7	NA	TRBV27
TGTGCCAGCACCCCCAAGGGGAGGGCCTACGAGCAGTACTTC	CASTPKGRAYEQYF	TRBD2	TRBJ2-7	NA	TRBV6-9
TGTGCCAGCAGCCAGTCGTTCGGGACTACAAAGGAGACCCAGTACTTC	CASSQSFGTTKETQYF	TRBD2	TRBJ2-5	NA	TRBV7-2
TGCGCCAGCAGCCCGTTCAGCGGGGGGCGAGGCAATGAGCAGTTCTTC	CASSPFSGGRGNEQFF	TRBD2	TRBJ2-1	NA	TRBV5-1
TGTGCCAGCAGCGTTGAGAGCACAGATACGCAGTATTTT	CASSVESTDTQYF	NA	TRBJ2-3	NA	TRBV9
TGTGCCAGCAGTGGGCGGGGGGGGGCTGAAGCTTTCTTT	CASSGRGGAEAFF	NA	TRBJ1-1	few	TRBV6-1
TGTGCCAGCAGACCACAGGGGACGACTGAAGCTTTCTTT	CASRPQGTTEAFF	TRBD1	TRBJ1-1	NA	TRBV7-9
TGCGCCAGCAGAACCAACGGGCAGGGCAGTAATGAAAAACTGTTTTTT	CASRTNGQGSNEKLFF	NA	TRBJ1-4	NA	TRBV5-1
TGTGCCAGCAGGGTCCAGGGTTCGAACACCGGGGAGCTGTTTTTT	CASRVQGSNTGELFF	NA	TRBJ2-2	few	TRBV27
TGTGCCAGTAGTAGGGCCAGGCGGGACACTGAAGCTTTCTTT	CASSRARRDTEAFF	NA	TRBJ1-1	NA	TRBV19
TGCGCCAGCAGCCAAGAGCTGGAGGACAGGGATGGCTACACCTTC	CASSQELEDRDGYTF	TRBD1	TRBJ1-2	medium-sized	TRBV4-3
TGCGCCAGCACCCCCTCCGGGGATTTGGCTTCACCCCTCCACTTT	CASTPSGDLASPLHF	NA	TRBJ1-6	NA	TRBV5-1
TGTGCCAGCAGCCCCCGGTGGGGGCTTGGGACGCTCCACTTT	CASSPRWGLGTLHF	NA	TRBJ1-6	NA	TRBV7-2
TGTGCCAGCAGCGCAACCGGGACACTTAAGAACACTGAAGCTTTCTTT	CASSATGTLKNTEAFF	NA	TRBJ1-1	NA	TRBV11-2
TGTGCCACCCCCGGGACCCGGGGGACTGAAGCTTTCTTT	CATPGTRGTEAFF	NA	TRBJ1-1	NA	TRBV2
TGTGCCAGCAGCTTATCAGGATCTACTCTCTATTCACCCCTCCACTTT	CASSLSGSTLYSPLHF	NA	TRBJ1-6	NA	TRBV7-2
TGTGCCAGCAGGCTGACAGAAAACACCATATATTTT	CASRLTENTIYF	NA	TRBJ1-3	NA	TRBV2
TGTGCCGACCGGGACAGGGCGCCTCCAAGGGAGCAGTTCTTC	CADRDRAPPREQFF	TRBD1	TRBJ2-1	NA	TRBV2
TGCGCCAGCAGCCAAGGTTGGACAGGGACCCCTTGGGGCAATCAGCCCCAGCATTTT	CASSQGWTGTPWGNQPQHF	TRBD1	TRBJ1-5	NA	TRBV4-3
TGTGCCTCGAAACTTGGACAGGGGTTGGGAAAACTGTTTTTT	CASKLGQGLGKLFF	TRBD1	TRBJ1-4	NA	TRBV9
TGCGCCAGCAGCCCCCACGGGGGGGCGGGTGAGCAGTTCTTC	CASSPHGGAGEQFF	TRBD2	TRBJ2-1	once	TRBV4-3
TGTGCCAGCAGTTTCTCCGGGGTAAGCTCCTACGAGCAGTACTTC	CASSFSGVSSYEQYF	NA	TRBJ2-7	few	TRBV27
TGTGCCAGCAAGCAAGGGGCAGGGGGAGCCACCGGGGAGCTGTTTTTT	CASKQGAGGATGELFF	TRBD1	TRBJ2-2	NA	TRBV7-6
TGTGCCAGCAAGCGGGGGGACTCTGGAGAGCAGTTCTTC	CASKRGDSGEQFF	TRBD2	TRBJ2-1	NA	TRBV9
TGTGCCAGCAGTTCCGGGACAGGCCTCAATGAGCAGTTCTTC	CASSSGTGLNEQFF	TRBD1	TRBJ2-1	NA	TRBV6-5
TGTGCCAGCAGCAAAAGGCGACAGACAGGAGACGTACCGTTTCGGGCCGGGGATACGCAGTATTTT	CASSKRRQTGDVPFRAGDTQYF	NA	TRBJ2-3	NA	TRBV21-1
TGTGCCAGCTCACCGGGAGGGACCGACTCACCCCTCCACTTT	CASSPGGTDSPLHF	NA	TRBJ1-6	NA	TRBV18
TGTGCCAGCAGCGAGCCAGGGGTCCAAGAGACCCAGTACTTC	CASSEPGVQETQYF	NA	TRBJ2-5	NA	TRBV5-8
TGTGCCTGGAGTGCCAGGCCGGGACAGGGGACGGAGCAGTACTTC	CAWSARPGQGTEQYF	TRBD1	TRBJ2-7	NA	TRBV30
TGCGCCAGCAGTTCGTCGACAGGGACTAATTCACCCCTCCACTTT	CASSSSTGTNSPLHF	TRBD1	TRBJ1-6	once	TRBV10-1
TGTGCCAGCAGCTCCCGACAGGGACCTAATGAAAAACTGTTTTTT	CASSSRQGPNEKLFF	TRBD1	TRBJ1-4	few	TRBV7-3
TGTGCCAGCAGCCGGACAGGAGCTAGCAATCAGCCCCAGCATTTT	CASSRTGASNQPQHF	TRBD1	TRBJ1-5	NA	TRBV3-1/TRBV3-2
TGTGCCAGCAGCTTAGACCTAGCGGGGCGGGATACGCAGTATTTT	CASSLDLAGRDTQYF	TRBD2	TRBJ2-3	NA	TRBV11-2
TGTGCCAGCAGGACGGGGGGGACCCAAGAGACCCAGTACTTC	CASRTGGTQETQYF	TRBD2	TRBJ2-5	few	TRBV6-5
TGTGCCAGCAGCTTAGGCTTGGCGGGGGAGACCCAGTACTTC	CASSLGLAGETQYF	NA	TRBJ2-5	NA	TRBV13